These T cell receptor beta chains were read from a single sample in a study of CD8 T cells in ankylosing spondylitis. TCRdb ran MiXCR on the 5' RACE reads and lists one entry per CDR3 protein. The profile shows about 340,000 distinct CDR3 sequences, 20% of them singletons. The sample comprised blood, either unsorted or a sorted T cell fraction (not recorded which). Receptor source: a male donor with ankylosing spondylitis or in good health (not recorded which). Each CDR3 is given without its conserved first and last residue.

TRBV12-3/TRBV12-4	13	ASSFAEGGDDEQF
TRBV12-3/TRBV12-4	10	ASHDGVYGYT
TRBV12-3/TRBV12-4	13	ASSSGQGALTEAF
TRBV4-1	12	ASSQERPYNEQF
TRBV20-1	11	SARDQATYEQY
TRBV12-3/TRBV12-4	12	ASSLMDRTGELF
TRBV30	11	AWSLGGGYEQY
TRBV29-1	11	SVDSGHSNEQF
TRBV2	13	ASSARAIGKNIQY
TRBV9	13	ASSPRQGGDYGYT
TRBV4-1	13	ASSQGQELTYEQY
TRBV15	11	ATSRAFSYEQY
TRBV12-3/TRBV12-4	10	ASSRGGQPQH
TRBV6-1	13	ASSPGVANTGELF
TRBV6-2/TRBV6-3	14	ASSYFRGGHQETQY
TRBV12-3/TRBV12-4	12	ASSSRAGTDTQY
TRBV7-9	11	ASSPRGDYEQY
TRBV7-9	13	ASSPPTGKYYEQY
TRBV4-1	12	ASSQAGAPYGYT
TRBV20-1	14	SARDYQGLGFYEQY
TRBV9	15	ASSVSAIALSNNEQF
TRBV6-1	13	ASSDGQPGSYEQF
TRBV5-1	13	ASRPAVAYTGELF
TRBV20-1	12	SARDIRDVGEQY
TRBV5-1	9	ATRTQETQY
TRBV4-2	14	ASSQESGLSTDTQY
TRBV12-3/TRBV12-4	13	ASSLPGDSTDTQY
TRBV7-9	12	ASTTLLRIGELF
TRBV7-9	13	ASSSFTETYNEQF
TRBV5-1	12	ASSLPTLHNEQF
TRBV11-2	16	ASTKAYFSGTSTDTQY
TRBV24-1	13	ATSDLSSGANVLT
TRBV29-1	12	SVVWGPGAGELF
TRBV28	14	ASRGEVGYMNTEAF
TRBV25-1	11	ASRGRGSYEQY
TRBV6-4	14	ASSETAGGPPETQY
TRBV2	12	ASTWRGVSYEQY